The clone carrying this T cell receptor (beta chain) was observed a handful of times. Its target is unknown. The data are from a study of regulatory T cells in long-lasting Graves disease. Study-wide findings and caveats: It was in persistent disease that TRBV28, TRBJ1-2 and TRBJ2-5 were favored.

Germline V gene data show CDR1 as SGHKS and CDR2 as YYEKEE (reference sequence). V shed 1 base and J shed 6 bases, with 13 bases lying between them. The CDR3 has 14 residues. Indicated time point: persistent/refractory GD, antithyroid drugs over 5 years with positive TRAb. The TCR library was made from RNA that had been extracted from PBMCs in TRIzol. For TCR beta, libraries came from iRepertoire HTBI primers and Arm-PCR of CDR3 regions. TCRdb independently ran MiXCR on the multiplex PCR reads; one entry per CDR3 protein. Of 500,000 to 800,000 distinct CDR3 sequences in the sample, 25% to 30% were seen once.

The chain has TRBV5-5 and TRBJ1-2; D possibly corresponds to TRBD1 (5 bases). The sequencing used peripheral blood mononuclear cells (PBMCs), collected when the disease was refractory, from a patient treated with antithyroid drugs. This TCR was recovered from a female donor with Graves disease. CDR3 in amino acids: CASSLRDGGDGYTF. The CDR3 coding sequence is TGTGCCAGCAGCTTGAGGGACGGAGGTGATGGCTACACCTTC.